This TCR beta chain is drawn from a study of cytomegalovirus exposure and HLA in healthy donors. The length of the CDR3 is 12 residues. The germline V gene encodes CDR1 MNHNS and CDR2 SASEGT. V was pared by 8 bases and J by 10 bases, with 12 bases between. The PCR used 60 Vbeta and 13 Jbeta primers. TCRdb's copy holds only in-frame clones and misses some; the assay was immunoSEQ multiplex PCR. The table shows about 120,000 clones, with 75% occurring only once. Overall study findings and caveats: Evidence from a later analysis indicated that most CMV-associated TCR beta chains looked HLA-restricted. Another analysis was done later, and it associated approximately 17,000 TCR beta sequences with HLA alleles at 0.05 false discovery rate.

Notes on this clone: Its antigen remains unknown.

This TCR came from a woman in her 40s in good health and CMV-seropositive. This chain joins TRBV6-1 and TRBJ1-6, with D possibly being TRBD1 (5 bases). The sample comprised PBMCs. CDR3: CASGAGNSPLHF. The CDR3 region has the DNA TGTGCCAGCGGTGCAGGGAACTCACCCCTCCACTTT.